These 16 T cell receptor beta chains came from one sample sequenced in a study of beta chain features in type 1 diabetes (dated by TCRdb to the late 2010s). Libraries were prepared through the immunoSEQ multiplex PCR assay. The entire amount of isolated RNA was reverse transcribed using the High Capacity cDNA Reverse Transcription Kit, so the sequenced TCRB transcripts were expressed ones. The source is immuneACCESS, and TCRdb retained only in-frame sequences with V and J called. Part of the clones is not carried over; for the studies checked, unresolved V genes explain less than half of this, and the remainder is unexplained. This sample gives 110,000 or so clones in total; 40% of them show up just once. Of the sample, approximately 0.065% falls within the top ten clones. Specimen: stem cell memory CD4+ T cells from blood. The label giving this sample's cell subset or site can be read as: stem cell-like memory CD4+ T cells. The receptor source for this set is a woman aged 18-30 years in good health.

This clone was found a few times. The chain carries TRBV6-6 and TRBJ2-7; TRBD2 matches 9 bases. V lost 6 bases to trimming and J lost 6 bases; unmatched junction nucleotides: 12. The CDR3 sequence is 15 residues long. The germline gives CDR1 MNHNY, CDR2 SVGAGI (reference sequence). CDR3 in amino acids: CASRQRLAVSGEQYF. The CDR3 DNA reads TGTGCCAGCAGGCAGAGACTAGCGGTTTCGGGCGAGCAGTACTTC.

The chain employs TRBV28 and TRBJ2-7; TRBD1 matches 8 bases. The CDR3 is 15 residues long. V trimming: 6 bases; J trimming: 3 bases; junction bases outside the gene matches: 10. The germline V gene encodes CDR1 MDHEN and CDR2 SYDVKM. The CDR3 sequence: CASSQTGVDLYEQYF. The CDR3 nucleotides are TGTGCCAGCAGCCAGACAGGGGTTGACCTCTACGAGCAGTACTTC.

The chain links TRBV7-9 to TRBJ2-5, with D unresolved. V was trimmed by 2 bases and J by 5 bases, leaving 12 bases between them. Germline values: CDR1 SEHNR, CDR2 FQNEAQ (reference sequence). CDR3 size: 14 residues. This CDR3 reads CASSLLRQVETQYF. In nucleotides, the CDR3 is TGTGCCAGCAGCTTACTCCGCCAGGTTGAGACCCAGTACTTC.

This clone appeared a few times. This chain uses TRBV11-2 with TRBJ2-3, with D perhaps TRBD2 (6 bases). V lost 11 bases and J 3 bases, leaving 12 bases between the germline ends. In germline, CDR1 is SGHAT, CDR2 FQNNGV. The CDR3 covers 12 residues. The DNA of the CDR3 is TGTGCCGGCTCGCGGGAAACAGATACGCAGTATTTT. Translation: CAGSRETDTQYF. The complete variable domain, with remaining parts taken from reference TRBV11-2 and TRBJ2-3, reads EAGVAQSPRYKIIEKRQSVAFWCNPISGHATLYWYQQILGQGPKLLIQFQNNGVVDDSQLPKDRFSAERLKGVDSTLKIQPAKLEDSAVYLCAGSRETDTQYFGPGTRLTVL.

This chain uses TRBV20-1 with TRBJ2-7; D is uncertain. Trimming removed 3 bases at V and 3 bases at J, with 6 bases between. CDR1 is DFQATT, CDR2 SNEGSKA, per germline (reference sequence). The CDR3 length is 11 residues. The CDR3 region is CSARAHYEQYF. The CDR3 DNA reads TGCAGTGCTAGGGCCCACTACGAGCAGTACTTC.

The J gene is TRBJ2-2, the V gene TRBV18; D call uncertain. Germline V lookup: CDR1 KGHSH, CDR2 LQKENI. The CDR3 is made up of 15 amino acids. Trimming left V 3 bases short and J 6 bases short, with 14 bases between. The CDR3 nucleotides read TGTGCCAGCTCACCCTGGGCAGGCGATCCCGGGGAGCTGTTTTTT. Its protein product is CASSPWAGDPGELFF.

J is TRBJ1-4 and V is TRBV15, with D unresolved. There are 13 residues in the CDR3. V was cut by 0 bases and J by 7 bases, with 6 bases left in between. Germline loops: CDR1 LNHNV, CDR2 YYDKDF (reference sequence). The CDR3 sequence: CATSRDEGEKLFF. DNA of the CDR3: TGTGCCACCAGCAGAGATGAGGGTGAAAAACTGTTTTTT.

V gene TRBV28 combines with J gene TRBJ1-3; D is ambiguous. Trimming took 6 bases from V and 5 from J, leaving 23 bases between them. CDR3 length: 17 residues. Germline CDR1 MDHEN, CDR2 SYDVKM. The CDR3 region is CASSPWSDIYGRNTIYF. The CDR3 DNA follows: TGTGCCAGCAGCCCTTGGTCCGACATATACGGAAGAAACACCATATATTTT.

The V and J genes are TRBV6-5 and TRBJ1-1; D call uncertain. CDR1 and CDR2 (germline): MNHEY, SVGAGI. V dropped 0 bases and J dropped 4 bases, with 12 bases sitting between them. The CDR3 extends over 15 amino acids. CDR3 DNA sequence: TGTGCCAGCAGTTACTCGACACTGGGTTCCACTGAAGCTTTCTTT. It specifies CASSYSTLGSTEAFF.

This clone was counted once. The genes are TRBV5-1 and TRBJ1-2, with D hard to call. The CDR3 runs 14 residues. The V end lost 0 bases, the J end lost 2 bases, and 8 bases lay between the germline ends. Germline-derived CDR1 and CDR2 are SGHRS and YFSETQ. CDR3 amino acids: CASSLAQTNYGYTF. The CDR3 DNA is TGCGCCAGCAGCTTGGCACAGACAAACTATGGCTACACCTTC.

The rearrangement joins TRBV6-5 to TRBJ2-1; 9 bases fit TRBD2. This CDR3 spans 14 amino acids. Germline V gene data show CDR1 as MNHEY and CDR2 as SVGAGI. Trimming took 6 bases from V and 8 from J; bases not matched to a gene: 8. The CDR3 loop is CASSRGRAVDEQFF. The DNA of the CDR3 is TGTGCCAGCAGCCGCGGGAGGGCCGTTGATGAGCAGTTCTTC.

The genes are TRBV28 and TRBJ2-3; D possibly corresponds to TRBD2 (6 bases). This CDR3 contains 14 residues. In germline, CDR1 is MDHEN, CDR2 SYDVKM. Trimming pared 5 bases from V and 5 bases from J, leaving 14 bases between. The CDR3 DNA reads TGTGCCAGCAGTCCAAGGATGGAGGGAGATACGCAGTATTTT. Translated: CASSPRMEGDTQYF.

The genes are TRBV7-2 and TRBJ1-5; D remains unclear. The CDR3 consists of 16 residues. Between the trimmed V and J ends, which lost 2 bases and 0 bases, there was a span of 11 bases. CDR1 SGHTA and CDR2 FQGNSA come from the germline V gene. Written as DNA, the CDR3 is TGTGCCAGCAGCTTAATGGAATACTATAGCAATCAGCCCCAGCATTTT. Its protein product is CASSLMEYYSNQPQHF.

This clone has a handful of counts. The chain joins TRBV28 to TRBJ2-1; 11 bases fit TRBD2. CDR1 is MDHEN, CDR2 SYDVKM, per germline. V lost 1 base, J lost 7 bases, and 9 bases stayed unmatched. The CDR3 has 17 residues. CDR3 sequence reads: CASSLFGASSGRNEQFF. The DNA for the CDR3 is TGTGCCAGCAGTTTATTTGGGGCCTCTAGCGGGAGGAATGAGCAGTTCTTC.

This clone was picked up a small number of times. This chain connects TRBV7-9 to TRBJ2-7, with 9 bases fitting TRBD2. V gave up 6 bases and J gave up 4 bases; unmatched junction bases: 13. CDR1 is SEHNR and CDR2 is FQNEAQ in the germline V gene (reference sequence). The CDR3 totals 16 residues. The CDR3 spells CASSSVAGGPRYEQYF. DNA of the CDR3: TGTGCCAGCAGTTCAGTGGCGGGAGGGCCTAGGTACGAGCAGTACTTC. Filled out from reference TRBV7-9 and TRBJ2-7, the complete variable domain reads DTGVSQNPRHKITKRGQNVTFRCDPISEHNRLYWYRQTLGQGPEFLTYFQNEAQLEKSRLLSDRFSAERPKGSFSTLEIQRTEQGDSAMYLCASSSVAGGPRYEQYFGPGTRLTVT.

This clone has only a few counts. V is TRBV7-3 and J is TRBJ2-1; 8 bases are a match to TRBD2. The CDR3 length is 17 residues. Trimming cost V 5 bases and J 3 bases; bases outside gene matches: 12. Per the germline V gene, CDR1 is SGHTA and CDR2 is FQGTGA. The CDR3 loop reads CASSQSLADGYYNEQFF. CDR3 nucleotides: TGTGCCAGCAGCCAGTCACTAGCGGACGGATACTACAATGAGCAGTTCTTC.